Described below is a single T cell receptor beta chain sequence and its context. Its specificity is not known. An end of the junction differs from the germline gene, which may be a read error. The CDR3 runs to 14 residues. Germline V gene data show CDR1 as SGHRS and CDR2 as YFSETQ. These data are taken from a study of T-cell reconstitution after alpha-beta-depleted transplantation in children. Preparation of the TCRbeta library used unique molecular identifiers. TCRdb reanalysed the PCR reads using MiXCR and keeps one entry per CDR3 protein. Of approximately 200,000 distinct CDR3 sequences listed, around 5.9% are singletons. Findings and caveats of the study: High day-60 TCRbeta diversity in some patients came from surviving recipient T cells and thymic progenitors. Alpha-beta T cells about two months after transplant reportedly derived from several hundred expanded graft clones. Diversity and T-cell counts at one year after transplant derived mostly from new T cells.

This TCR derives from a girl under three years old with combined immunodeficiency, due to receive a stem cell transplant. V gene TRBV5-1 combines with J gene TRBJ1-4; D unresolved. The sequencing used PBMCs, collected before TCRalphabeta/CD19-depleted stem cell transplant. CDR3 in amino acids: CASSSIGLNEKLSF. In DNA, the CDR3 is TGCGCCAGCAGCTCGATCGGGCTTAATGAAAAACTGTCTTTT. The full variable domain, rest sourced from reference TRBV5-1 and TRBJ1-4, is KAGVTQTPRYLIKTRGQQVTLSCSPISGHRSVSWYQQTPGQGLQFLFEYFSETQRNKGNFPGRFSGRQFSNSRSEMNVSTLELGDSALYLCASSSIGLNEKLSFGSGTQLSVL.